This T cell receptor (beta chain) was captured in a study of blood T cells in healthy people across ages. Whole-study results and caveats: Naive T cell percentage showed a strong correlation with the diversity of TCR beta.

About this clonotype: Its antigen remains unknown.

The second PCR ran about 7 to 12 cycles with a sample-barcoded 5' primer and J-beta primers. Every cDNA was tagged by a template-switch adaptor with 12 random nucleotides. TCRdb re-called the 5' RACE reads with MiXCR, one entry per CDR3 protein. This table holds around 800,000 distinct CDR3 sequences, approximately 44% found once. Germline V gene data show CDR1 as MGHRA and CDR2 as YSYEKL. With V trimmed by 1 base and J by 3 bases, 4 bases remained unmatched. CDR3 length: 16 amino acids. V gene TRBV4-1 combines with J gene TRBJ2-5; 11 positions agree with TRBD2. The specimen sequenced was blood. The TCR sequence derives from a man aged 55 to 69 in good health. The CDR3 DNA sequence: TGCGCCAGCAGCCAAGTTCTAGCGGGGGGAAAAGAGACCCAGTACTTC. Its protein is CASSQVLAGGKETQYF.